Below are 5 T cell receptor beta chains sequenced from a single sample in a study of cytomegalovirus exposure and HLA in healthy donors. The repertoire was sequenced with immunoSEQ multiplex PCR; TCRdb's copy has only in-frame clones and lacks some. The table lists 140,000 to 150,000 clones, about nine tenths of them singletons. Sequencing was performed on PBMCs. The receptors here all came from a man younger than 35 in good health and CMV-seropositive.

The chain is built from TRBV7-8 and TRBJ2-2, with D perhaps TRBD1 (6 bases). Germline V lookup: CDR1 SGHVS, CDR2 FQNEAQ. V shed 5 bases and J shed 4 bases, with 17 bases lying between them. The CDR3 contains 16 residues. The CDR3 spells CASSPHITGFTGELFF. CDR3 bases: TGTGCCAGCAGCCCCCACATAACAGGGTTCACCGGGGAGCTGTTTTTT. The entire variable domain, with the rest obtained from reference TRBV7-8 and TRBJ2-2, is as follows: GAGVSQSPRYKVAKRGQDVALRCDPISGHVSLFWYQQALGQGPEFLTYFQNEAQLDKSGLPSDRFFAERPEGSVSTLKIQRTQQEDSAVYLCASSPHITGFTGELFFGEGSRLTVL.

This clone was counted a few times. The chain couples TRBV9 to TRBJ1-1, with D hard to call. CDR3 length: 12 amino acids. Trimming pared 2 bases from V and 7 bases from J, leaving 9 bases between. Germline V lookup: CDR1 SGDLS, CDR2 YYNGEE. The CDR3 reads CASSVQGGEAFF. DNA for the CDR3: TGTGCCAGCAGCGTCCAAGGCGGTGAAGCTTTCTTT.

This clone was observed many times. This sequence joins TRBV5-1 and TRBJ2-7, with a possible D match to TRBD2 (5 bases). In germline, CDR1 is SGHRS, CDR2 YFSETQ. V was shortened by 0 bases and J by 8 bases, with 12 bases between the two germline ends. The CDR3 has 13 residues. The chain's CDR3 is CASSLASRSQQYF. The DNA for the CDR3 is TGCGCCAGCAGCTTGGCTAGCAGATCCCAGCAGTACTTC.

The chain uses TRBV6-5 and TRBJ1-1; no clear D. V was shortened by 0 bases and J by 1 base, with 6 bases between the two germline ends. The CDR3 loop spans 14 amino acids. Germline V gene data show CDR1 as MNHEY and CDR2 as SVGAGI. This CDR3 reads CASSYSSKNTEAFF. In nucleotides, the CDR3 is TGTGCCAGCAGTTACTCGAGCAAGAACACTGAAGCTTTCTTT.

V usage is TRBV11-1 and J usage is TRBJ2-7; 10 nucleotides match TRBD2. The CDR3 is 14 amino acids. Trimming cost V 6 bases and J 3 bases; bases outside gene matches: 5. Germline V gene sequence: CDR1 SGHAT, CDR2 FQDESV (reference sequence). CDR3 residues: CASSYSSGGYEQYF. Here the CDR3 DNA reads TGTGCCAGCAGTTACTCTAGCGGGGGCTACGAGCAGTACTTC.